These 17 T cell receptor beta chains share one sample of origin, sequenced in a study of identical twins. Via MiXCR, TCRdb re-called the 5' RACE reads, giving one row per CDR3 protein. The data show approximately 670,000 distinct CDR3 sequences, 5.5% to 7.5% seen once. The sequenced material came from naive T cells sorted from blood. The receptors were sampled from a man younger than 35 in good health.

This clonotype came up many times. The chain carries TRBV7-2 and TRBJ2-1; 9 nucleotides match TRBD2. The CDR3 totals 17 residues. The germline CDR1 and CDR2 sequences are SGHTA and FQGNSA. After removal of 2 bases from V and 7 bases from J, the junction contained 12 bases not matched to a gene. CDR3 in amino acids: CASSLFAGGPGLNEQFF. CDR3 DNA sequence: TGTGCCAGCAGCTTATTCGCGGGAGGGCCGGGATTAAATGAGCAGTTCTTC.

This clonotype was recorded a few times. The chain couples TRBV5-1 to TRBJ2-5, with unresolved D. V was cut by 5 bases and J by 5 bases, with 16 bases left in between. The germline V gene has CDR1 SGHRS and CDR2 YFSETQ. The CDR3 contains 14 residues. CDR3 sequence: CASRIVGSRETQYF. In nucleotides, the CDR3 is TGCGCCAGCAGAATCGTAGGGTCACGGGAGACCCAGTACTTC.

This clonotype has at least ten counts. The rearrangement uses TRBV10-3 and TRBJ2-7, with D perhaps matching TRBD2 (6 bases). Trimming took off 11 bases at V and 5 bases at J, with 19 bases between the two ends. CDR1 ENHRY and CDR2 SYGVKD come from the germline V gene. The CDR3 runs to 13 residues. The CDR3 DNA is TGTGCCCTCCCGGGTAGTGCGGGACACGAGCAGTACGTC. It codes for CALPGSAGHEQYV.

This clonotype turned up a few times. This chain links TRBV12-3 or TRBV12-4 with TRBJ2-7; maybe TRBD1 (6 bases). The CDR3 consists of 15 residues. V was cut by 2 bases and J by 0 bases, with 11 bases left in between. The CDR3 DNA reads as TGTGCCAGCAGTTTACCAAGGACAGCCTCCTACGAGCAGTACTTC. Encoded protein: CASSLPRTASYEQYF.

This clonotype was seen at least ten times. CDR3 region: CSVEWGGSTEAFF. DNA of the CDR3: TGCAGCGTTGAGTGGGGGGGCTCCACTGAAGCTTTCTTT. The chain combines TRBV29-1 with TRBJ1-1; D may be TRBD1 (6 bases). The CDR3 spans 13 residues. Looked up from germline, CDR1 is SQVTM and CDR2 is ANQGSEA. Trimming took off 3 bases at V and 4 bases at J, with 12 bases between the two ends.

Only a few counts were recorded for this clonotype. J is TRBJ2-6 and V is TRBV24-1; D remains ambiguous. Trimming pared 6 bases from V and 1 base from J, leaving 6 bases between. The CDR3 consists of 14 residues. Germline V gives CDR1 KGHDR, CDR2 SFDVKD. In DNA form, the CDR3 reads TGTGCCACCAGTTCCACTTCTGGGGCCAACGTCCTGACTTTC. Encoded protein: CATSSTSGANVLTF.

The rearrangement uses TRBV27 and TRBJ2-7; 11 bases map to TRBD2. The V and J ends lost 3 bases and 4 bases, in that order; junction bases with no gene match: 2. Germline loops: CDR1 MNHEY, CDR2 SMNVEV (reference sequence). CDR3 size: 14 residues. The DNA for the CDR3 is TGTGCCAGCAGTTTTACTAGCGGGAGATACGAGCAGTACTTC. This sequence encodes CASSFTSGRYEQYF.

This clonotype was recorded at least ten times. The chain joins TRBV29-1 to TRBJ2-1; maybe TRBD1 (5 bases). This CDR3 spans 14 amino acids. Germline lookup yields CDR1 SQVTM and CDR2 ANQGSEA. Trimming removed 6 bases from V and 1 base from J, with 13 bases in between. CDR3 coding DNA: TGCAGCGTCAAGGGGCGATTATCCTACAATGAGCAGTTCTTC. Translation: CSVKGRLSYNEQFF.

This clonotype was observed a few times. The chain links TRBV6-1 to TRBJ2-7; either TRBD1 or TRBD2 may fit D (6 bases each). The CDR3 runs to 16 residues. Germline V gene lookup returns CDR1 MNHNS and CDR2 SASEGT. Trimming took off 6 bases at V and 1 base at J, with 19 bases between the two ends. CDR3 in DNA: TGTGCCAGCAGGGCTACGCGGGACACTGGTTCCTACGAGCAGTACTTC. This translates into CASRATRDTGSYEQYF.

This clonotype was seen only a few times. The CDR3 loop is CASSPRFGGYTF. CDR3 nucleotide sequence: TGTGCCAGCAGTCCCCGTTTCGGTGGCTACACCTTC. This chain joins TRBV12-3 or TRBV12-4 and TRBJ1-2, with D hard to call. V lost 5 bases, J lost 7 bases, and 11 bases lay in between. The CDR3 extends over 12 amino acids.

The chain is built from TRBV5-6 and TRBJ1-3, with no clear D. CDR1 and CDR2 from the germline V gene are SGHDT and YYEEEE. This CDR3 has 16 amino acids. V lost 0 bases, J lost 0 bases, and 10 bases lay in between. CDR3 protein: CASSLDPASSGNTIYF. In DNA form, the CDR3 reads TGTGCCAGCAGCTTGGATCCAGCATCCTCTGGAAACACCATATATTTT.

V is TRBV12-3 or TRBV12-4 and J is TRBJ2-7; D unresolved. V dropped 6 bases and J dropped 6 bases, with 9 bases sitting between them. CDR3 size: 11 residues. The CDR3 region has the DNA TGTGCCAGCAGCCCCTATCCCGAGCAGTACTTC. Translating it yields CASSPYPEQYF.

The CDR3 DNA is TGTGCCAGCAGTGAATCCCTCGTTGCCTTAGATACGCAGTATTTT. Translation: CASSESLVALDTQYF. The gene calls are TRBV25-1 and TRBJ2-3; unclear D gene. This CDR3 comprises 15 residues. CDR1 MGHDK and CDR2 SYGVNS come from the germline V gene. Trimming left V 1 base short and J 5 bases short, with 13 bases between.

This clonotype was seen more than once but under ten times. The rearrangement links TRBV20-1 to TRBJ1-5, with TRBD1 identical over 9 bases. Germline V gene sequence: CDR1 DFQATT, CDR2 SNEGSKA (reference sequence). The CDR3 loop spans 13 amino acids. The ends lost 7 bases at V and 4 bases at J; junction bases unmatched: 5. The CDR3 is CSVTGGGNQPQHF. In DNA, the CDR3 is TGCAGTGTAACAGGGGGCGGGAATCAGCCCCAGCATTTT.

At least ten counts were recorded for this clonotype. The chain employs TRBV7-3 and TRBJ2-1, with no clear D. The V and J ends lost 4 bases and 6 bases respectively, with 13 bases between them. The CDR3 is 14 residues long. CDR1 is SGHTA and CDR2 is FQGTGA in the germline V gene. CDR3 DNA: TGTGCCAGCAGCTCAAGGCACGGTCTCAATGAGCAGTTCTTC. It translates to CASSSRHGLNEQFF. The full variable domain, with the rest looked up from reference TRBV7-3 and TRBJ2-1, is GAGVSQTPSNKVTEKGKYVELRCDPISGHTALYWYRQSLGQGPEFLIYFQGTGAADDSGLPNDRFFAVRPEGSVSTLKIQRTERGDSAVYLCASSSRHGLNEQFFGPGTRLTVL.

The table lists this clonotype with a few counts. The chain recombines TRBV20-1 with TRBJ1-6; the D gene is possibly TRBD1 (5 bases). The V end lost 5 bases, the J end lost 3 bases, and 14 bases lay between the germline ends. The CDR3 runs to 15 residues. Germline V lookup: CDR1 DFQATT, CDR2 SNEGSKA (reference sequence). The CDR3 bases are TGCAGTGCTGGGGGGGATCGAAGCTATAATTCACCCCTCCACTTT. It specifies CSAGGDRSYNSPLHF.

This clonotype turned up a few times. J is TRBJ2-7 and V is TRBV7-2; possible D gene TRBD2, 6 bases. V was trimmed by 5 bases and J by 1 base, leaving 15 bases between them. The CDR3 loop spans 15 amino acids. Germline CDR1 SGHTA, CDR2 FQGNSA. CDR3 in amino acids: CASSLPGGESYEQYF. The CDR3 region has the DNA TGTGCCAGCAGCCTCCCAGGAGGGGAATCCTACGAGCAGTACTTC.